This T cell receptor beta chain was captured in a study of T cells in localized non-small cell lung cancer. Germline-derived CDR1 and CDR2 are MDHEN and SYDVKM. The V and J ends lost 6 bases and 6 bases respectively, with 18 bases between them. The CDR3 loop spans 15 amino acids. The table came from immunoSEQ multiplex PCR; TCRdb's copy has only in-frame clones and leaves some out. The sample yields 30,000 or so clones, about 91% seen once. Comment on this clone: The antigen is unknown.

Study-wide results and limits: A higher density of T cells in blood coincided with extended overall survival. The study sequenced only one region of the tumor. As a result, intratumor heterogeneity could not be excluded and remains possible. Appearing in adjacent lung were a median approximately 60 of the top 100 tumor clones.

The chain has TRBV28 and TRBJ1-5; no definite D call. The sequencing here drew on peripheral blood, taken before any cancer treatment. The receptor was isolated from a male donor aged 60 or over with stage I lung adenocarcinoma. DNA for the CDR3: TGTGCCAGCAGGAGTGGCGGTCTGCCTAGTCAGCCCCAGCATTTT. Translation gives CASRSGGLPSQPQHF.